This T cell receptor (beta chain) comes out of a study of beta chain features in type 1 diabetes. Study details: The patient and healthy donor groups were comparable for age, gender and cell yields.

Study-level points and caveats: A moderate, significant TCRB CDR3 shortening appeared in type 1 diabetes across four CD4+ subsets.

Regarding this clone: What it binds is unknown.

Expressed TCRB transcripts were sequenced after all isolated RNA was converted to cDNA. Profiled with immunoSEQ multiplex PCR; TCRdb holds only in-frame clones, not every one. This sample has hundreds of thousands of clones; approximately 16% occur once, and the top ten carry 0.015% to 0.017%. The CDR3 has 15 residues. Germline CDR1 reads MNHEY; CDR2 reads SMNVEV (reference sequence). The junction had 11 bases not matched to a gene; V was cut back by 5 bases and J by 6 bases. The source material was naive CD4+ T cells from blood. The clonotype comes from a man between 18 and 29 years old with type 1 diabetes. This chain joins TRBV27 and TRBJ2-7; TRBD2 matches at 9 bases. This CDR3 is CASSLLASGMPEQYF. CDR3 sequence (DNA): TGTGCCAGCAGTCTCCTGGCTAGCGGGATGCCCGAGCAGTACTTC.